One sample yielded the 22 T cell receptor beta chains listed below, sequenced in a study of PD-L1 blockade in urothelial cancer. Measured with immunoSEQ multiplex PCR; TCRdb has only the in-frame clones, and not every one. The profile covers approximately 58,000 clones, with around 79% appearing a single time and 4% to 5% taken by the ten largest. The specimen comprised PBMCs, sampled around atezolizumab (anti-PD-L1) treatment. Receptors were obtained from a man between 65 and 85 years old with urothelial cancer.

This rearrangement joins TRBV11-2 to TRBJ1-2; D gene unclear. Looked up from germline, CDR1 is SGHAT and CDR2 is FQNNGV. Trimming removed 1 base at V and 9 bases at J, with 9 bases between. There are 12 residues in the CDR3. The CDR3 loop is CASSLAGYSYTF. The CDR3 bases are TGTGCCAGCAGCTTAGCGGGGTATAGCTACACCTTC.

The chain links TRBV2 to TRBJ2-7, with TRBD1 matching 9 bases. The CDR3 sequence is 14 residues long. Germline V gene sequence: CDR1 SNHLY, CDR2 FYNNEI. With V trimmed by 5 bases and J by 5 bases, 7 bases remained unmatched. The CDR3 protein is CASSPRDRVNEQYF. Written as DNA, the CDR3 is TGTGCCAGCAGTCCCCGGGACAGGGTAAACGAGCAGTACTTC. The full variable domain, its missing parts supplied by reference TRBV2 and TRBJ2-7, is EPEVTQTPSHQVTQMGQEVILRCVPISNHLYFYWYRQILGQKVEFLVSFYNNEISEKSEIFDDQFSVERPDGSNFTLKIRSTKLEDSAMYFCASSPRDRVNEQYFGPGTRLTVT.

This clone was picked up one time. The chain combines TRBV4-1 with TRBJ2-2; 11 positions agree with TRBD2. Looked up from germline, CDR1 is MGHRA and CDR2 is YSYEKL. Unmatched junction bases numbered 10, after V lost 0 bases and J lost 4 bases. This CDR3 comprises 19 residues. The CDR3 here is CASSQEGLAGGSRTGELFF. The CDR3 DNA reads TGCGCCAGCAGCCAAGAGGGGCTAGCGGGAGGTAGTCGCACCGGGGAGCTGTTTTTT.

The chain recombines TRBV2 with TRBJ2-3; 10 bases match TRBD2. The CDR3 contains 19 residues. Trimming at V came to 3 bases and at J to 2 bases, leaving 14 bases not matched to a gene. Germline V gene data show CDR1 as SNHLY and CDR2 as FYNNEI. The CDR3: CASSETGTSVPRFTDTQYF. CDR3 bases: TGTGCCAGCAGTGAGACCGGGACTAGCGTCCCCCGATTCACAGATACGCAGTATTTT.

The chain carries TRBV7-2 and TRBJ1-2; possibly TRBD1 for D (6 bases). The CDR3 has 14 residues. V was clipped by 4 bases and J by 1 base, with 10 bases between them. Germline-derived CDR1 and CDR2 are SGHTA and FQGNSA. The CDR3 DNA follows: TGTGCCAGCAGCTCAGGACAGTTTAACTATGGCTACACCTTC. Amino acid sequence: CASSSGQFNYGYTF.

The chain combines TRBV7-2 with TRBJ2-5; 7 nucleotides agree with TRBD1. The germline V gene encodes CDR1 SGHTA and CDR2 FQGNSA. The V gene end was trimmed by 1 base and the J gene end by 2 bases; junction bases not matched to a gene: 7. The CDR3 covers 16 residues. CDR3 residues: CASSLGSQGKQETQYF. The CDR3 DNA sequence: TGTGCCAGCAGCTTAGGGTCACAGGGGAAACAAGAGACCCAGTACTTC.

The genes are TRBV9 and TRBJ2-7; the D is unclear. In germline, CDR1 is SGDLS, CDR2 YYNGEE. V was shortened by 3 bases and J by 0 bases, with 4 bases between the two germline ends. This CDR3 contains 12 residues. This chain's CDR3 is CASSADSYEQYF. The CDR3 DNA is TGTGCCAGCAGCGCAGACTCCTACGAGCAGTACTTC.

J is TRBJ1-4 and V is TRBV19; no firm D call. The germline gives CDR1 LNHDA, CDR2 SQIVND (reference sequence). V was shortened by 10 bases and J by 0 bases, with 15 bases between the two germline ends. This CDR3 spans 15 amino acids. Written as DNA, the CDR3 is TGTGCCACATCACCACAGCCAGCAACTAATGAAAAACTGTTTTTT. This codes for CATSPQPATNEKLFF. The full variable domain, with the rest looked up from reference TRBV19 and TRBJ1-4, is DGGITQSPKYLFRKEGQNVTLSCEQNLNHDAMYWYRQDPGQGLRLIYYSQIVNDFQKGDIAEGYSVSREKKESFPLTVTSAQKNPTAFYLCATSPQPATNEKLFFGSGTQLSVL.

This clone was counted only a few times. The V gene is TRBV2, the J gene TRBJ2-3; 9 nucleotides agree with TRBD1. This CDR3 is 15 amino acids long. V was clipped by 1 base and J by 4 bases; unmatched bases: 3. Germline V gene data show CDR1 as SNHLY and CDR2 as FYNNEI. This CDR3 reads CASSEVGQGADTQYF. The CDR3 bases are TGTGCCAGCAGTGAAGTGGGACAGGGCGCAGATACGCAGTATTTT.

The J gene is TRBJ1-4, the V gene TRBV2; 7 bases are shared with TRBD1. The J segment lost 4 bases and the V segment lost 6 bases, leaving 8 bases of the junction unmatched. The CDR3 extends over 15 amino acids. CDR1 and CDR2 (germline): SNHLY, FYNNEI. In DNA form, the CDR3 reads TGTGCCAGCAGAGCCCCGGGACAGTTTAATGAAAAACTGTTTTTT. Protein: CASRAPGQFNEKLFF. The whole variable domain, remainder taken from reference TRBV2 and TRBJ1-4, is EPEVTQTPSHQVTQMGQEVILRCVPISNHLYFYWYRQILGQKVEFLVSFYNNEISEKSEIFDDQFSVERPDGSNFTLKIRSTKLEDSAMYFCASRAPGQFNEKLFFGSGTQLSVL.

The chain recombines TRBV2 with TRBJ2-7, with 12 positions matching TRBD2. V was pared by 3 bases and J by 6 bases, with 9 bases of the junction left unmatched. Germline assignment: CDR1 SNHLY and CDR2 FYNNEI. CDR3 length equals 16 residues. CDR3: CASSDGLSSGRGEQYF. The CDR3 nucleotides are TGTGCCAGCAGTGATGGGTTATCTAGCGGGAGGGGCGAGCAGTACTTC.

The chain combines TRBV30 with TRBJ1-4; TRBD1 agrees at 8 bases. Germline CDR1 GTSNPN, CDR2 SVGIG (reference sequence). J gave up 8 bases and V 2 bases, and 10 bases lay outside the gene matches. The CDR3 runs to 15 residues. CDR3 in amino acids: CAWSPLTGAGEKLFF. In DNA, the CDR3 is TGTGCCTGGAGTCCACTGACAGGGGCAGGCGAAAAACTGTTTTTT.

The chain has TRBV11-2 and TRBJ2-2; TRBD2 agrees at 8 bases. V trimming: 5 bases; J trimming: 0 bases; junction bases outside the gene matches: 2. Germline CDR1 reads SGHAT; CDR2 reads FQNNGV. The CDR3 spans 15 residues. The CDR3 nucleotides read TGTGCCAGCAGCCTTAGCGGGACGAACACCGGGGAGCTGTTTTTT. It is translated as CASSLSGTNTGELFF.

The gene calls are TRBV4-1 and TRBJ2-5, with 12 bases matching TRBD2. The CDR3 covers 16 residues. V lost 2 bases, J lost 5 bases, and 6 bases stayed unmatched. Per the germline V gene, CDR1 is MGHRA and CDR2 is YSYEKL. The CDR3 DNA reads as TGCGCCAGCAGCCAATCCGGACTAGCGGGAAAGGAGACCCAGTACTTC. It codes for CASSQSGLAGKETQYF.

The V call is TRBV7-2, the J call TRBJ1-5; tentatively, D is TRBD1 (5 bases). V was clipped by 5 bases and J by 6 bases, with 11 bases between them. CDR1 and CDR2 from the germline V gene are SGHTA and FQGNSA. This CDR3 spans 13 amino acids. For the CDR3, the DNA is TGTGCCAGCAGCCCCGGGACTACTCAGCCCCAGCATTTT. Amino acids: CASSPGTTQPQHF.

V and J are TRBV6-5 and TRBJ2-5, with 7 bases aligning to TRBD1. With 4 bases clipped from V and 2 bases from J, the junction kept 4 bases outside the gene matches. In germline, CDR1 is MNHEY, CDR2 SVGAGI. The CDR3 covers 14 residues. CDR3 DNA: TGTGCCAGCAGTTGGACAGGAATTCAAGAGACCCAGTACTTC. Its translation is CASSWTGIQETQYF.

V and J are TRBV23-1 and TRBJ1-5, with D possibly being TRBD1 (6 bases). TRBV23-1 is noted as an ORF with a role that remains uncertain. The CDR3 length is 15 residues. The V end lost 2 bases, the J end lost 1 base, and 9 bases lay between the germline ends. CDR3 bases: TGCGCCAGCAGTCAACTTACAGGGAGCAATCAGCCCCAGCATTTT. Translated, it gives CASSQLTGSNQPQHF.

The chain combines TRBV11-3 with TRBJ2-6, with 10 positions matching TRBD1. The CDR3 covers 18 residues. Per the germline V gene, CDR1 is SGHNT and CDR2 is YENEEA. The trim removed 6 bases at V and 0 bases at J, leaving 8 bases unmatched. Here the CDR3 reads CASSAGTGAGSGANVLTF. CDR3 bases: TGTGCCAGCAGTGCCGGGACAGGGGCCGGCTCTGGGGCCAACGTCCTGACTTTC.

This clone was seen only a few times. This sequence joins TRBV5-1 and TRBJ2-5; D unclear. Trimming took off 0 bases at V and 1 base at J, with 19 bases between the two ends. CDR3 length: 18 residues. Germline CDR1 reads SGHRS; CDR2 reads YFSETQ. CDR3 nucleotides: TGCGCCAGCAGCTTGGGTTTGGGTAGTCCAGCGTTCCAAGAGACCCAGTACTTC. Residues: CASSLGLGSPAFQETQYF.

The V gene is TRBV27, the J gene TRBJ1-5; D perhaps matches TRBD1 (5 bases). Trimming stripped 4 bases from V and 0 bases from J, with 10 bases between. The CDR3 is 15 amino acids. The germline gives CDR1 MNHEY, CDR2 SMNVEV (reference sequence). The CDR3 sequence is CASSSEGYSNQPQHF. The DNA of the CDR3 is TGTGCCAGCAGTTCGGAGGGGTATAGCAATCAGCCCCAGCATTTT.

This chain connects TRBV30 to TRBJ1-1; possible D gene TRBD1, 6 bases. Germline V lookup: CDR1 GTSNPN, CDR2 SVGIG (reference sequence). Trimming left V 2 bases short and J 7 bases short, with 14 bases between. The CDR3 contains 13 residues. In DNA, the CDR3 is TGTGCCTGGAGTCGGGGGGGGGCTGGTGAAGCTTTCTTT. This encodes CAWSRGGAGEAFF.

The chain carries TRBV5-6 and TRBJ2-3; TRBD2 matches 11 bases. The CDR3 is 17 residues long. The germline CDR1 and CDR2 sequences are SGHDT and YYEEEE. V lost 0 bases, J lost 6 bases, and 9 bases stayed unmatched. The CDR3 loop reads CASSLGASGRILDTQYF. The CDR3 DNA reads TGTGCCAGCAGCTTGGGGGCTAGCGGGAGGATCCTGGATACGCAGTATTTT.